The next 32 T cell receptor beta chains were all read from a single sample in a study of blood T cell repertoires in COVID-19. Profiling relied on immunoSEQ multiplex PCR, and the TCRdb table lists in-frame clones only, not all of them. The sample lists under 80,000 clones, around 85% occurring once. The sequencing sample was made of peripheral blood. These TCRs come from a man between 70 and 80 years old with acute or convalescent COVID-19.

The chain is built from TRBV7-2 and TRBJ2-5, with 8 bases lining up with TRBD1. Germline V CDR1 and CDR2: SGHTA, FQGNSA. V lost 6 bases and J lost 5; bases outside the gene matches: 8. The CDR3 has 14 residues. The CDR3 bases are TGTGCCAGCAGTCAAAGACAGGGGTCGGAGACCCAGTACTTC. Translation gives CASSQRQGSETQYF.

J is TRBJ1-2 and V is TRBV15; the D is unclear. Trimming pared 0 bases from V and 3 bases from J, leaving 5 bases between. The CDR3 loop spans 13 amino acids. Germline CDR1 reads LNHNV; CDR2 reads YYDKDF (reference sequence). The CDR3 here is CATSRDTHYGYTF. CDR3 coding DNA: TGTGCCACCAGCAGAGATACACACTATGGCTACACCTTC.

The V and J genes are TRBV7-2 and TRBJ2-1, with D possibly TRBD1 on 6 matching bases. V was shortened by 2 bases and J by 4 bases, with 12 bases between the two germline ends. The CDR3 consists of 15 residues. Germline values: CDR1 SGHTA, CDR2 FQGNSA. CDR3 sequence (DNA): TGTGCCAGCAGCTTACAGTTGGGGGCGTACAATGAGCAGTTCTTC. It codes for CASSLQLGAYNEQFF. The whole variable domain, remainder taken from reference TRBV7-2 and TRBJ2-1, is GAGVSQSPSNKVTEKGKDVELRCDPISGHTALYWYRQSLGQGLEFLIYFQGNSAPDKSGLPSDRFSAERTGGSVSTLTIQRTQQEDSAVYLCASSLQLGAYNEQFFGPGTRLTVL.

CDR3 sequence (DNA): TGTGCCAGCAGCTTAGAGACTAGCGGGGGGCTCAATGAGCAGTTCTTC. Encoded protein: CASSLETSGGLNEQFF. The chain carries TRBV7-6 and TRBJ2-1; 13 nucleotides line up with TRBD2. The CDR3 length is 16 residues. Germline V CDR1 and CDR2: SGHVS, FNYEAQ. V gave up 1 base and J gave up 6 bases; unmatched junction bases: 3. Together with reference TRBV7-6 and TRBJ2-1, the CDR3 gives the full variable domain: GAGVSQSPRYKVTKRGQDVALRCDPISGHVSLYWYRQALGQGPEFLTYFNYEAQQDKSGLPNDRFSAERPEGSISTLTIQRTEQRDSAMYRCASSLETSGGLNEQFFGPGTRLTVL.

This chain links TRBV7-9 with TRBJ2-1, with TRBD2 matching 14 bases. The CDR3 runs to 15 residues. The V gene end was trimmed by 5 bases and the J gene end by 15 bases; junction bases not matched to a gene: 12. Germline V gives CDR1 SEHNR, CDR2 FQNEAQ (reference sequence). The CDR3 loop reads CASSEGLAGAEIWFF. The CDR3 bases are TGTGCCAGCAGCGAGGGACTAGCGGGGGCAGAAATTTGGTTCTTC.

CDR3 region: CASSPGTSGGATGELFF. The CDR3 DNA is TGTGCCAGTAGTCCGGGGACTAGCGGGGGCGCGACCGGGGAGCTGTTTTTT. V is TRBV19 and J is TRBJ2-2; 14 positions agree with TRBD2. CDR1 is LNHDA and CDR2 is SQIVND in the germline V gene (reference sequence). V lost 5 bases and J lost 5; bases outside the gene matches: 7. The CDR3 is 17 residues long.

The CDR3 here is CASSQTSGAYNEQFF. CDR3 coding DNA: TGTGCCAGCAGCCAGACTAGCGGGGCTTACAATGAGCAGTTCTTC. The chain joins TRBV5-4 to TRBJ2-1, with 11 bases that match TRBD2. The CDR3 contains 15 residues. The V segment lost 4 bases and the J segment 4 bases; nucleotides outside the gene matches: 4. Germline V lookup: CDR1 SGHNT, CDR2 YYREEE (reference sequence).

This clone has more than one count but fewer than ten. The J gene is TRBJ1-1, the V gene TRBV6-1; 10 bases map to TRBD1. The CDR3 length is 15 residues. After removal of 2 bases from V and 3 bases from J, the junction contained 3 bases not matched to a gene. Germline-derived CDR1 and CDR2 are MNHNS and SASEGT. DNA for the CDR3: TGTGCCAGCAGTGAACCCGGGACAGGGGACACTGAAGCTTTCTTT. Translating gives CASSEPGTGDTEAFF.

This rearrangement joins TRBV19 to TRBJ2-3, with TRBD2 matching 13 bases. This CDR3 is 14 amino acids long. From germline, CDR1 is LNHDA and CDR2 SQIVND (reference sequence). Unmatched junction bases numbered 1, after V lost 5 bases and J lost 5 bases. The CDR3 region is CASSWTSGGDTQYF. DNA for the CDR3: TGTGCCAGTAGTTGGACTAGCGGGGGAGATACGCAGTATTTT.

This rearrangement joins TRBV15 to TRBJ2-7; TRBD2 matches at 7 bases. This CDR3 has 16 residues. Germline lookup yields CDR1 LNHNV and CDR2 YYDKDF (reference sequence). With V trimmed by 4 bases and J by 0 bases, 9 bases remained unmatched. The DNA of the CDR3 is TGTGCCACCAGCATTACTAGCGCGGGGAGCTCCTACGAGCAGTACTTC. The encoded protein is CATSITSAGSSYEQYF.

DNA of the CDR3: TGTGCCAGCAGCTTTTGGGGAGAACCTTGGGGCACAGATACGCAGTATTTT. As protein: CASSFWGEPWGTDTQYF. The rearrangement joins TRBV7-9 to TRBJ2-3; TRBD2 is a possible D gene (5 bases). The V and J ends lost 3 bases and 1 base respectively, with 17 bases between them. CDR1 is SEHNR, CDR2 FQNEAQ, per germline (reference sequence). The CDR3 is 17 residues long.

This clone is a singleton in its sample. The chain carries TRBV5-1 and TRBJ2-5, with 11 bases aligning to TRBD2. V lost 5 bases and J lost 4; bases outside the gene matches: 7. The germline V gene has CDR1 SGHRS and CDR2 YFSETQ. The CDR3 length is 15 residues. Here the CDR3 reads CASREVGTSGETQYF. CDR3 DNA sequence: TGCGCCAGCAGGGAGGTCGGGACTAGCGGAGAGACCCAGTACTTC.

This chain links TRBV25-1 with TRBJ2-7; tentative D call: TRBD1 (5 bases). Per the germline V gene, CDR1 is MGHDK and CDR2 is SYGVNS. Trimming left V 5 bases short and J 4 bases short, with 21 bases between. The CDR3 has 16 residues. The CDR3 nucleotides are TGTGCCAGCAGTCCCCCGCGACAGATTAGCCCTTACGAGCAGTACTTC. It is translated as CASSPPRQISPYEQYF.

The chain links TRBV18 to TRBJ1-5, with 9 bases fitting TRBD1. V gave up 6 bases and J gave up 4 bases; unmatched junction bases: 13. Germline V gene lookup returns CDR1 KGHSH and CDR2 LQKENI. The CDR3 is 17 amino acids. CDR3: CASSPRGPTGGNQPQHF. The CDR3 nucleotides are TGTGCCAGCTCTCCAAGGGGCCCGACAGGGGGGAATCAGCCCCAGCATTTT. Full variable domain (missing parts from reference TRBV18 and TRBJ1-5): NAGVMQNPRHLVRRRGQEARLRCSPMKGHSHVYWYRQLPEEGLKFMVYLQKENIIDESGMPKERFSAEFPKEGPSILRIQQVVRGDSAAYFCASSPRGPTGGNQPQHFGDGTRLSIL.

V usage is TRBV28 and J usage is TRBJ2-6; unclear D gene. The CDR3 covers 15 residues. The germline gives CDR1 MDHEN, CDR2 SYDVKM. Trimming left V 3 bases short and J 0 bases short, with 6 bases between. The CDR3 region has the DNA TGTGCCAGCAGTTTGGGCAACTCTGGGGCCAACGTCCTGACTTTC. Amino acids: CASSLGNSGANVLTF.

The V call is TRBV5-6, the J call TRBJ2-7; 8 bases match TRBD1. Germline CDR1 and CDR2: SGHDT and YYEEEE. The CDR3 runs 14 residues. The V and J ends lost 4 bases and 4 bases, in that order; junction bases with no gene match: 7. The CDR3 sequence: CASSRGTGLYEQYF. The CDR3 bases are TGTGCCAGCAGCCGGGGGACAGGACTATACGAGCAGTACTTC.

The V and J genes are TRBV7-8 and TRBJ1-6; 8 nucleotides agree with TRBD1. V was clipped by 6 bases and J by 11 bases; unmatched bases: 12. From germline, CDR1 is SGHVS and CDR2 FQNEAQ. The CDR3 has 15 amino acids. In DNA form, the CDR3 reads TGTGCCAGCAGTTCAAACTCAGGGGGCGGAACACCCCTCCACTTT. This sequence encodes CASSSNSGGGTPLHF.

The chain joins TRBV7-6 to TRBJ1-5; D perhaps matches TRBD1 (5 bases). Between the trimmed V and J ends, which lost 1 base and 5 bases, there was a span of 12 bases. This CDR3 comprises 15 residues. Germline values: CDR1 SGHVS, CDR2 FNYEAQ. CDR3 loop: CASSLGQGFDQPQHF. The CDR3 bases are TGTGCCAGCAGCTTAGGGCAGGGTTTCGATCAGCCCCAGCATTTT.

The rearrangement links TRBV18 to TRBJ2-3; 8 bases agree with TRBD1. Losses at the gene ends were 11 bases for V and 3 bases for J; bases not matched to a gene: 16. This CDR3 has 16 amino acids. From germline, CDR1 is KGHSH and CDR2 LQKENI. The CDR3 region is CAQPLVRRQGTDTQYF. The CDR3 nucleotides read TGTGCCCAACCACTGGTCCGACGACAGGGGACAGATACGCAGTATTTT.

This clone was detected only once. The CDR3 protein is CASRQGARDTEAFF. CDR3 DNA: TGTGCCAGCAGACAGGGGGCGCGGGACACTGAAGCTTTCTTT. This chain connects TRBV6-5 to TRBJ1-1, with 9 positions matching TRBD1. The V gene end was trimmed by 6 bases and the J gene end by 3 bases; junction bases not matched to a gene: 5. Looked up from germline, CDR1 is MNHEY and CDR2 is SVGAGI. The CDR3 has 14 residues.

This clone was seen only once. The V and J genes are TRBV7-6 and TRBJ2-5; 10 nucleotides align to TRBD2. The CDR3 runs to 16 residues. The V and J ends lost 1 base and 5 bases, in that order; junction bases with no gene match: 7. Looked up from germline, CDR1 is SGHVS and CDR2 is FNYEAQ. This CDR3 is CASSLVSGGAGETQYF. CDR3 nucleotides: TGTGCCAGCAGCTTAGTAAGCGGGGGGGCCGGGGAGACCCAGTACTTC.

The chain links TRBV2 to TRBJ1-1; perhaps TRBD1 as D (6 bases). Germline CDR1 reads SNHLY; CDR2 reads FYNNEI. Trimming shortened V by 5 bases and J by 1 base, and 11 bases separated the two germline ends. CDR3 length: 14 amino acids. CDR3 DNA: TGTGCCAGCAGTTATCAGGGGCGGAACACTGAAGCTTTCTTT. Encoded protein: CASSYQGRNTEAFF.

V and J are TRBV6-5 and TRBJ2-1; D ambiguous. This CDR3 has 13 amino acids. Trimming shortened V by 6 bases and J by 5 bases, and 11 bases separated the two germline ends. Germline values: CDR1 MNHEY, CDR2 SVGAGI. In nucleotides, the CDR3 is TGTGCCAGCAGCCGTACAGTAAACAATGAGCAGTTCTTC. Translated, it gives CASSRTVNNEQFF.

This clone was seen a single time. The gene calls are TRBV18 and TRBJ1-3; D is possibly TRBD1 (5 bases). Trimming shortened V by 3 bases and J by 0 bases, and 12 bases separated the two germline ends. This CDR3 has 16 amino acids. The germline V gene encodes CDR1 KGHSH and CDR2 LQKENI. CDR3 residues: CASSPSQGHSGNTIYF. CDR3 coding DNA: TGTGCCAGCTCACCTTCGCAGGGCCACTCTGGAAACACCATATATTTT.

Here the CDR3 reads CASSQADRVSETQYF. The CDR3 nucleotides read TGCGCCAGCAGCCAAGCAGACAGGGTGTCAGAGACCCAGTACTTC. The chain has TRBV4-1 and TRBJ2-5; 7 nucleotides match TRBD1. The germline V gene has CDR1 MGHRA and CDR2 YSYEKL. With V trimmed by 1 base and J by 4 bases, 6 bases remained unmatched. This CDR3 is 15 amino acids long.

V and J are TRBV5-4 and TRBJ1-2; perhaps TRBD1 as D (5 bases). The germline gives CDR1 SGHNT, CDR2 YYREEE (reference sequence). V was clipped by 2 bases and J by 5 bases, with 16 bases between them. The CDR3 extends over 15 amino acids. The CDR3 sequence: CASSFSGAGTYGYTF. DNA of the CDR3: TGTGCCAGCAGCTTTTCTGGGGCAGGGACTTATGGCTACACCTTC.

DNA of the CDR3: TGTGCCAGCGGGGAGACCACTGAAGCTTTCTTT. Translating gives CASGETTEAFF. The J gene is TRBJ1-1, the V gene TRBV2; D gene ambiguous. Trimming left V 8 bases short and J 4 bases short, with 8 bases between. This CDR3 contains 11 residues. The germline V gene has CDR1 SNHLY and CDR2 FYNNEI. Full variable domain (outside the CDR3, taken from reference TRBV2 and TRBJ1-1): EPEVTQTPSHQVTQMGQEVILRCVPISNHLYFYWYRQILGQKVEFLVSFYNNEISEKSEIFDDQFSVERPDGSNFTLKIRSTKLEDSAMYFCASGETTEAFFGQGTRLTVV.

As DNA, the CDR3 is TGTGCCAGTAGTATACGGGATTACAGGGCTAACTATGGCTACACCTTC. Residues: CASSIRDYRANYGYTF. The gene calls are TRBV19 and TRBJ1-2; D may be TRBD1 (6 bases). CDR1 and CDR2 from the germline V gene are LNHDA and SQIVND (reference sequence). The ends were cut back, 2 bases at V and 0 bases at J, with 13 bases in the middle. The length of the CDR3 is 16 residues.

The chain links TRBV5-1 to TRBJ2-7; 10 bases are a match to TRBD1. This CDR3 region has 15 residues. Trimming cost V 0 bases and J 5 bases; bases outside gene matches: 5. From germline, CDR1 is SGHRS and CDR2 YFSETQ. CDR3 in DNA: TGCGCCAGCAGCTTGGGGGGACAGGGGAGGGACGAGCAGTACTTC. Its translation: CASSLGGQGRDEQYF.

The chain employs TRBV12-3 or TRBV12-4 and TRBJ1-6; D call uncertain. V lost 4 bases, J lost 7 bases, and 8 bases lay in between. This CDR3 contains 13 residues. CDR3: CASSSQENSPLHF. The CDR3, as DNA: TGTGCCAGCAGTTCCCAAGAGAATTCACCCCTCCACTTT.

The V and J genes are TRBV29-1 and TRBJ1-1; 8 nucleotides match TRBD1. This CDR3 spans 17 amino acids. The germline gives CDR1 SQVTM, CDR2 ANQGSEA. J gave up 1 base and V 4 bases, and 14 bases lay outside the gene matches. The DNA of the CDR3 is TGCAGCGTTGGCTACTCAGTCCGACAGGGGTGGAACACTGAAGCTTTCTTT. This encodes CSVGYSVRQGWNTEAFF. Full variable domain (missing parts from reference TRBV29-1 and TRBJ1-1): SAVISQKPSRDICQRGTSLTIQCQVDSQVTMMFWYRQQPGQSLTLIATANQGSEATYESGFVIDKFPISRPNLTFSTLTVSNMSPEDSSIYLCSVGYSVRQGWNTEAFFGQGTRLTVV.

The chain has TRBV28 and TRBJ1-4; no clear D. The CDR3 consists of 14 residues. CDR1 is MDHEN, CDR2 SYDVKM, per germline. V lost 2 bases, J lost 5 bases, and 9 bases lay in between. CDR3 in amino acids: CASSLEALNEKLFF. The DNA of the CDR3 is TGTGCCAGCAGTTTAGAGGCATTAAATGAAAAACTGTTTTTT.